These 20 T cell receptor beta chains originate from one sample sequenced in a study of cytomegalovirus exposure and HLA in healthy donors. With 60 Vbeta and 13 Jbeta primers, the PCR was carried out. Assay used: immunoSEQ multiplex PCR; TCRdb lists only in-frame clones, some missing. The table records about 76,000 clones, roughly 81% of them present only once. Sequenced material: PBMCs. These receptors were obtained from a woman in her 30s in good health and CMV-seronegative.

This chain links TRBV29-1 with TRBJ1-1; 8 bases align to TRBD1. The germline V gene encodes CDR1 SQVTM and CDR2 ANQGSEA. The CDR3 spans 14 residues. Germline trimming cut 5 bases from V and 1 base from J; bases unmatched to any gene: 6. As DNA, the CDR3 is TGCAGCGTTCGATGGGACAGGAGGAACACTGAAGCTTTCTTT. Residues: CSVRWDRRNTEAFF.

The chain uses TRBV28 and TRBJ1-5; D call uncertain. CDR1 and CDR2 from the germline V gene are MDHEN and SYDVKM. The CDR3 runs 11 residues. Trimming shortened V by 5 bases and J by 6 bases, and 5 bases separated the two germline ends. This chain's CDR3 is CASSPGQPQHF. For the CDR3, the DNA is TGTGCCAGCAGTCCGGGTCAGCCCCAGCATTTT.

This rearrangement joins TRBV5-1 to TRBJ2-5; no clear D. Trimming cost V 0 bases and J 5 bases, with 8 bases left between them. From germline, CDR1 is SGHRS and CDR2 YFSETQ. This CDR3 is 13 amino acids long. The CDR3 coding sequence is TGCGCCAGCAGCTTGGCTAGATCGGAGACCCAGTACTTC. Encoded protein: CASSLARSETQYF.

The chain employs TRBV7-6 and TRBJ2-4, with 9 positions matching TRBD2. From germline, CDR1 is SGHVS and CDR2 FNYEAQ. This CDR3 has 16 residues. V gave up 5 bases and J gave up 0 bases; unmatched junction bases: 5. The CDR3 sequence is CASSAILAGAKNIQYF. DNA for the CDR3: TGTGCCAGCAGCGCTATACTAGCGGGAGCCAAAAACATTCAGTACTTC. The entire variable domain, with the rest obtained from reference TRBV7-6 and TRBJ2-4, is as follows: GAGVSQSPRYKVTKRGQDVALRCDPISGHVSLYWYRQALGQGPEFLTYFNYEAQQDKSGLPNDRFSAERPEGSISTLTIQRTEQRDSAMYRCASSAILAGAKNIQYFGAGTRLSVL.

V usage is TRBV7-6 and J usage is TRBJ1-2; D perhaps matches TRBD1 (5 bases). CDR1 is SGHVS, CDR2 FNYEAQ, per germline. V lost 5 bases and J 3 bases, leaving 22 bases between the germline ends. There are 17 residues in the CDR3. For the CDR3, the DNA is TGTGCCAGCAGCGCTAGGGCCCCAGGGCGGTCGGACTATGGCTACACCTTC. This translates into CASSARAPGRSDYGYTF. The full variable domain, completed using reference TRBV7-6 and TRBJ1-2, is GAGVSQSPRYKVTKRGQDVALRCDPISGHVSLYWYRQALGQGPEFLTYFNYEAQQDKSGLPNDRFSAERPEGSISTLTIQRTEQRDSAMYRCASSARAPGRSDYGYTFGSGTRLTVV.

This clone was seen just once. The rearrangement joins TRBV28 to TRBJ2-5; TRBD2 matches at 11 bases. CDR1 MDHEN and CDR2 SYDVKM come from the germline V gene. Unmatched junction bases numbered 2, after V lost 5 bases and J lost 3 bases. This CDR3 is built from 14 residues. The CDR3 DNA reads as TGTGCCAGCAGTGGGGGACTAGCGGAAGAGACCCAGTACTTC. This gives the protein CASSGGLAEETQYF.

This clone has only a few counts. The same CDR3 also results from other DNA sequences found in this sample. This sequence joins TRBV5-1 and TRBJ1-2; D is perhaps TRBD1 (6 bases). Germline lookup yields CDR1 SGHRS and CDR2 YFSETQ. The CDR3 totals 13 residues. V lost 5 bases to trimming and J lost 2 bases, with 10 bases between them. The CDR3 DNA sequence: TGCGCCAGCAGAACCGGACAGAACTATGGCTACACCTTC. Translating it yields CASRTGQNYGYTF.

The chain combines TRBV30 with TRBJ2-3; D possibly corresponds to TRBD2 (6 bases). Per the germline V gene, CDR1 is GTSNPN and CDR2 is SVGIG (reference sequence). This CDR3 has 15 amino acids. The V and J ends lost 4 bases and 4 bases respectively, with 18 bases between them. The CDR3 here is CAWIEVGGTSDTQYF. The CDR3 nucleotides read TGTGCCTGGATAGAGGTAGGAGGGACTTCAGATACGCAGTATTTT.

CDR3 amino acids: CALVGPTSYEQYF. In DNA, the CDR3 is TGTGCCCTGGTGGGGCCGACCTCCTACGAGCAGTACTTC. The J gene is TRBJ2-7, the V gene TRBV2, with D possibly matching TRBD1 (5 bases). V gave up 11 bases and J gave up 0 bases, with 14 bases separating them. The CDR3 is 13 residues long. CDR1 is SNHLY and CDR2 is FYNNEI in the germline V gene.

The V call is TRBV19, the J call TRBJ2-1, with 11 bases identical to TRBD2. The CDR3 loop spans 16 amino acids. The J segment lost 1 base and the V segment lost 5 bases, leaving 4 bases of the junction unmatched. Germline assignment: CDR1 LNHDA and CDR2 SQIVND (reference sequence). This CDR3 reads CASSELAGVSYNEQFF. CDR3 DNA: TGTGCCAGTAGTGAACTAGCGGGAGTATCCTACAATGAGCAGTTCTTC.

The chain is built from TRBV5-5 and TRBJ2-1; D is perhaps TRBD2 (6 bases). This CDR3 is 15 amino acids long. Germline values: CDR1 SGHKS, CDR2 YYEKEE (reference sequence). V was pared by 7 bases and J by 4 bases, with 18 bases between. In DNA, the CDR3 is TGTGCCAGCTCCGTCGTAGCGGTGTTTTACAATGAGCAGTTCTTC. It yields the protein CASSVVAVFYNEQFF. Filled out from reference TRBV5-5 and TRBJ2-1, the complete variable domain reads DAGVTQSPTHLIKTRGQQVTLRCSPISGHKSVSWYQQVLGQGPQFIFQYYEKEERGRGNFPDRFSARQFPNYSSELNVNALLLGDSALYLCASSVVAVFYNEQFFGPGTRLTVL.

V is TRBV7-2 and J is TRBJ1-2, with D maybe TRBD1 (5 bases). There are 13 residues in the CDR3. Germline V lookup: CDR1 SGHTA, CDR2 FQGNSA. V dropped 2 bases and J dropped 4 bases, with 8 bases sitting between them. The CDR3 DNA reads as TGTGCCAGCAGCTTACAGGGATTCTATGGCTACACCTTC. Translation gives CASSLQGFYGYTF.

This clone turned up a few times. The chain has TRBV19 and TRBJ1-1; 8 bases agree with TRBD1. There are 16 residues in the CDR3. With V trimmed by 5 bases and J by 4 bases, 12 bases remained unmatched. Germline loops: CDR1 LNHDA, CDR2 SQIVND (reference sequence). The CDR3 is CASSPARGLYLTEAFF. CDR3 nucleotides: TGTGCCAGTAGTCCCGCCAGGGGGCTGTATCTCACTGAAGCTTTCTTT.

The CDR3 DNA sequence: TGTGCCAGCAGCTTAAACAGGGACTATGGCTACACCTTC. The encoded protein is CASSLNRDYGYTF. The V call is TRBV7-3, the J call TRBJ1-2; possibly TRBD1 for D (6 bases). CDR1 is SGHTA and CDR2 is FQGTGA in the germline V gene. The CDR3 covers 13 residues. The V end lost 1 base, the J end lost 3 bases, and 6 bases lay between the germline ends.

This sequence joins TRBV7-6 and TRBJ1-3; a weak D match, TRBD1 (6 bases). Germline-derived CDR1 and CDR2 are SGHVS and FNYEAQ. Trimming pared 5 bases from V and 4 bases from J, leaving 18 bases between. The CDR3 runs 16 residues. CDR3 residues: CASSPGAGGDGNTIYF. CDR3 bases: TGTGCCAGCAGCCCAGGGGCGGGGGGTGACGGAAACACCATATATTTT.

The V call is TRBV4-3, the J call TRBJ2-2; 10 bases line up with TRBD2. With V trimmed by 2 bases and J by 7 bases, 4 bases remained unmatched. In germline, CDR1 is LGHNA, CDR2 YSLEER. The CDR3 spans 15 residues. Written as DNA, the CDR3 is TGCGCCAGCAGCCAAACTAGCGGGACAGGCGGGGAGCTGTTTTTT. Protein sequence: CASSQTSGTGGELFF.

This clone was recorded a few times. The genes are TRBV28 and TRBJ1-1; 7 nucleotides align to TRBD1. Germline V CDR1 and CDR2: MDHEN, SYDVKM. This CDR3 contains 14 residues. J was trimmed by 10 bases and V by 6 bases; bases with no gene match: 14. The CDR3: CASSDRGQAVAAFF. CDR3 in DNA: TGTGCCAGCAGCGACCGTGGACAGGCTGTGGCAGCTTTCTTT. Together with reference TRBV28 and TRBJ1-1, the CDR3 gives the full variable domain: DVKVTQSSRYLVKRTGEKVFLECVQDMDHENMFWYRQDPGLGLRLIYFSYDVKMKEKGDIPEGYSVSREKKERFSLILESASTNQTSMYLCASSDRGQAVAAFFGQGTRLTVV.

This chain connects TRBV4-3 to TRBJ2-1, with TRBD2 as a possible D gene (6 bases). This CDR3 has 13 residues. Germline loops: CDR1 LGHNA, CDR2 YSLEER. V lost 0 bases, J lost 8 bases, and 8 bases lay in between. The CDR3 DNA is TGCGCCAGCAGCCAAGAGATAGCGGATGAGCAGTTCTTC. It translates to CASSQEIADEQFF.

The CDR3 region is CASSIGTSGSYNEQFF. CDR3 sequence (DNA): TGTGCCAGCAGTATCGGGACTAGCGGGAGTTACAATGAGCAGTTCTTC. V gene TRBV27 combines with J gene TRBJ2-1; 14 bases map to TRBD2. After removal of 5 bases from V and 4 bases from J, the junction contained 4 bases not matched to a gene. Germline V gene data show CDR1 as MNHEY and CDR2 as SMNVEV (reference sequence). The CDR3 is 16 amino acids.

The J gene is TRBJ1-1, the V gene TRBV6-1, with TRBD1 matching over 8 bases. The germline CDR1 and CDR2 sequences are MNHNS and SASEGT. V gave up 8 bases and J gave up 4 bases; unmatched junction bases: 9. There are 14 residues in the CDR3. The CDR3 nucleotides are TGTGCCAGCCCCGGTACAGGGGGATTCACTGAAGCTTTCTTT. It encodes CASPGTGGFTEAFF.